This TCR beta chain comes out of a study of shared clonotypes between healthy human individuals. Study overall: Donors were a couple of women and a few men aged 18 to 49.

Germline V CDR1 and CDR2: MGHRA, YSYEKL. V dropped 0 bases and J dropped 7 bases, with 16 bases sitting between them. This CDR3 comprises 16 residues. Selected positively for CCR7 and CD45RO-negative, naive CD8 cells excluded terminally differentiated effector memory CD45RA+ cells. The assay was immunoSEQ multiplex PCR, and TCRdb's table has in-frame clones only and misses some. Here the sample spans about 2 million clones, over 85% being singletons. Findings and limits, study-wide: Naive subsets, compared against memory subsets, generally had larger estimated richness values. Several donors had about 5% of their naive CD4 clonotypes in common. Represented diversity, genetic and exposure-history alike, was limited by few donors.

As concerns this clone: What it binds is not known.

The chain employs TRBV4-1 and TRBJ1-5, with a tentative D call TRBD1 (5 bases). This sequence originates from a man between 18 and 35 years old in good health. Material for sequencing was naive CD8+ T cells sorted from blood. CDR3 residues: CASSQDQAAPGQPQHF. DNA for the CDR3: TGCGCCAGCAGCCAAGATCAAGCGGCACCAGGGCAGCCCCAGCATTTT.